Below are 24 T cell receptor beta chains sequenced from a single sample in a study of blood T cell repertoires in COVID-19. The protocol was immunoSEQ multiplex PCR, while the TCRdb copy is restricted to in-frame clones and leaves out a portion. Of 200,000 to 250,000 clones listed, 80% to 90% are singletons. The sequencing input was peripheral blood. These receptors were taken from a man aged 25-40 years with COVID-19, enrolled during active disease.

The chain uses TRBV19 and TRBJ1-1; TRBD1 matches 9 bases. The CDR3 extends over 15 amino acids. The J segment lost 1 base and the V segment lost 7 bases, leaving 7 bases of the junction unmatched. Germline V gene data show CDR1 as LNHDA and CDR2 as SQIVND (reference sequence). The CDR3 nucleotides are TGTGCCAGTACCGCCCCGGGACAGGGGAACACTGAAGCTTTCTTT. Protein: CASTAPGQGNTEAFF.

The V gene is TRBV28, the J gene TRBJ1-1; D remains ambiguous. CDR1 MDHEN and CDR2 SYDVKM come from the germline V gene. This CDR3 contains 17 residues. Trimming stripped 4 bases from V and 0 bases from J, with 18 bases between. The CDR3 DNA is TGTGCCAGCAGTTGGGCCTATGGAGGCAGTCTGAACACTGAAGCTTTCTTT. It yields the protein CASSWAYGGSLNTEAFF.

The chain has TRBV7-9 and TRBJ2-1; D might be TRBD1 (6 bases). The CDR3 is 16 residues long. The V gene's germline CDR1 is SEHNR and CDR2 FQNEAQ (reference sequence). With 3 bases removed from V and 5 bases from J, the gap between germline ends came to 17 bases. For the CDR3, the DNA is TGTGCCAGCAGCTTTACAGGGTATACTACGGACAATGAGCAGTTCTTC. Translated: CASSFTGYTTDNEQFF.

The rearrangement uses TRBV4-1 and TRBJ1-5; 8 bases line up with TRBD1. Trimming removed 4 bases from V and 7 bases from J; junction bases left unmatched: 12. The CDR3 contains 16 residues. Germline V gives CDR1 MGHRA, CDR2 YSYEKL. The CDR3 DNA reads TGCGCCAGCAGCCGAGACCCCGGACAGGGTCGGCAGCCCCAGCATTTT. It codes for CASSRDPGQGRQPQHF.

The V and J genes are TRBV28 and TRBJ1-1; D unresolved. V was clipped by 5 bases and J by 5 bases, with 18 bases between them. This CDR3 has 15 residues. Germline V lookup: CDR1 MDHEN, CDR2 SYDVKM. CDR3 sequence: CASSPPKGVWTEAFF. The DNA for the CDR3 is TGTGCCAGCAGTCCCCCGAAGGGAGTGTGGACTGAAGCTTTCTTT.

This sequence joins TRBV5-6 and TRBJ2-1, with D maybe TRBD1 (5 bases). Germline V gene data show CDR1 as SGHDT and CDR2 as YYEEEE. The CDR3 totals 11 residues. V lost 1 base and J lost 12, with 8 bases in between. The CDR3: CASSLSQGQFF. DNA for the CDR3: TGTGCCAGCAGCTTGAGTCAGGGGCAGTTCTTC. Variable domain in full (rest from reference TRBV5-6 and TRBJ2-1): DAGVTQSPTHLIKTRGQQVTLRCSPKSGHDTVSWYQQALGQGPQFIFQYYEEEERQRGNFPDRFSGHQFPNYSSELNVNALLLGDSALYLCASSLSQGQFFGPGTRLTVL.

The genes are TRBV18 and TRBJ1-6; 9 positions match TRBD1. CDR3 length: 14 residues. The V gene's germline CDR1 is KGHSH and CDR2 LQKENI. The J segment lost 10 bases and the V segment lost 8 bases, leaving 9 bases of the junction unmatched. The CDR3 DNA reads TGTGCCAGCACGAGGACAGGGGTGGGATCACCCCTCCACTTT. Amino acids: CASTRTGVGSPLHF.

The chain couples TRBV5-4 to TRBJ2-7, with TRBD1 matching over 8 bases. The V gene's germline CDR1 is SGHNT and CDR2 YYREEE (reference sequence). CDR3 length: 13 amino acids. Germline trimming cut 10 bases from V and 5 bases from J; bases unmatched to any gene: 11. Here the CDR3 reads CAVRQGTIDEQYF. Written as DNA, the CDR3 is TGTGCCGTTCGACAGGGGACGATTGACGAGCAGTACTTC.

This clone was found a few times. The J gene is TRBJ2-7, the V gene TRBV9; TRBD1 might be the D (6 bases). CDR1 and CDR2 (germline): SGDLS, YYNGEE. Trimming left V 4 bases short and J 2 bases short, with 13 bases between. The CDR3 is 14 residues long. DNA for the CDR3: TGTGCCAGCAGCTCAGGGGATCTGGCCTACGAGCAGTACTTC. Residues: CASSSGDLAYEQYF.

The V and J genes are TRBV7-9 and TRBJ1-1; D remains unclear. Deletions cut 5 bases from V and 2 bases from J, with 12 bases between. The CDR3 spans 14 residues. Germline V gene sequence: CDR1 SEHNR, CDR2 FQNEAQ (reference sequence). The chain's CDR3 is CASSLVTGNTEAFF. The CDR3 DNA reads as TGTGCCAGCAGCCTCGTGACGGGAAACACTGAAGCTTTCTTT.

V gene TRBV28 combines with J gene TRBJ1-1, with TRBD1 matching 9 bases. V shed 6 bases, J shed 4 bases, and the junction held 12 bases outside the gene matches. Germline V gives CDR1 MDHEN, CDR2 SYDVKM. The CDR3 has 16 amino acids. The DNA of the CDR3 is TGTGCCAGCAGGCTACAGGGGGCCGGGTGGGGCACTGAAGCTTTCTTT. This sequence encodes CASRLQGAGWGTEAFF.

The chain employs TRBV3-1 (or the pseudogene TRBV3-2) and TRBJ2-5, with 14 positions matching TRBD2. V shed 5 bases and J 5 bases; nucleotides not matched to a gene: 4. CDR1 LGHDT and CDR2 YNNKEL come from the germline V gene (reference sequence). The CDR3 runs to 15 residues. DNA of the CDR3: TGTGCCAGCAGCACCGGACTAGCGGGAGGCGAGACCCAGTACTTC. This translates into CASSTGLAGGETQYF.

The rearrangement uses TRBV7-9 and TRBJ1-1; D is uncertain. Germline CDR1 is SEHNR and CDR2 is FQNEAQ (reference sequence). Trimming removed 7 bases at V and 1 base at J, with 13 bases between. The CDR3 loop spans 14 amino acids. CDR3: CASINRGSNTEAFF. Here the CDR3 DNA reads TGTGCCAGCATTAATCGGGGATCGAACACTGAAGCTTTCTTT.

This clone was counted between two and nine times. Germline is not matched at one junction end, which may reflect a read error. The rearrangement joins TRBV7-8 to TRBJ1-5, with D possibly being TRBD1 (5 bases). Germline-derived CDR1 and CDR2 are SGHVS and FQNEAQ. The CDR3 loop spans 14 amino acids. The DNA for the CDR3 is TGTGCCAGCAGCTTATCCGACAGCATTCAGCCCCAGCATTTT. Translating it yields CASSLSDSIQPQHF.

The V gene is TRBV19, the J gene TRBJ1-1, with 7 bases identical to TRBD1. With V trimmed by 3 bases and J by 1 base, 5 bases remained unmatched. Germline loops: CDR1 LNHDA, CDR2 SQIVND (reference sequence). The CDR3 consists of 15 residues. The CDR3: CASSMDGTANTEAFF. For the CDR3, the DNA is TGTGCCAGTAGTATGGACGGGACAGCGAACACTGAAGCTTTCTTT.

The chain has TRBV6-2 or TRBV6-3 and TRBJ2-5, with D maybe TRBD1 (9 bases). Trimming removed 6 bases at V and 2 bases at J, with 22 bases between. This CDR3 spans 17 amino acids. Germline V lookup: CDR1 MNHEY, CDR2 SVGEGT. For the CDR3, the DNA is TGTGCCAGCAGCCGGGACAGGGTAGCGGGGATACAAGAGACCCAGTACTTC. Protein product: CASSRDRVAGIQETQYF.

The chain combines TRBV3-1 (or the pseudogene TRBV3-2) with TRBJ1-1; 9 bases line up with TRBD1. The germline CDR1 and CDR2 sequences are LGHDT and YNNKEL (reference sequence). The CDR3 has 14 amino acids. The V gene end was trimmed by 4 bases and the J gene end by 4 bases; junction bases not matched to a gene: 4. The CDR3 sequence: CASSLRDRATEAFF. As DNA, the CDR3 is TGTGCCAGCAGCCTCCGGGACAGGGCCACTGAAGCTTTCTTT.

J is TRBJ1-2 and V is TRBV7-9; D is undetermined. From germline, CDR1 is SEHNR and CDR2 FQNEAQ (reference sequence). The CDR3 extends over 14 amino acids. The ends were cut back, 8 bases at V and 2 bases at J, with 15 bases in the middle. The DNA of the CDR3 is TGTGCCAGCGGCCCGGGTGGGTCAAACTATGGCTACACCTTC. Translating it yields CASGPGGSNYGYTF. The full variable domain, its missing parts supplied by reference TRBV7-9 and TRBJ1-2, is DTGVSQNPRHKITKRGQNVTFRCDPISEHNRLYWYRQTLGQGPEFLTYFQNEAQLEKSRLLSDRFSAERPKGSFSTLEIQRTEQGDSAMYLCASGPGGSNYGYTFGSGTRLTVV.

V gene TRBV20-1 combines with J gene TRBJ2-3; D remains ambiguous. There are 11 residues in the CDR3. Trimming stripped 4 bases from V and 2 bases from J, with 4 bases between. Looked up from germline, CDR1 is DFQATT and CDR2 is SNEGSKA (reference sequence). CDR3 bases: TGCAGTGCTACTAACACAGATACGCAGTATTTT. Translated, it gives CSATNTDTQYF.

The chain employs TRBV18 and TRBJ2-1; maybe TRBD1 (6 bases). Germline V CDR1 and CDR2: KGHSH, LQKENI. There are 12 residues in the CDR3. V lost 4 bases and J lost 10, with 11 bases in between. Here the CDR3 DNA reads TGTGCCAGCTCACTACAGGGTAGGGAGCAGTTCTTC. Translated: CASSLQGREQFF.

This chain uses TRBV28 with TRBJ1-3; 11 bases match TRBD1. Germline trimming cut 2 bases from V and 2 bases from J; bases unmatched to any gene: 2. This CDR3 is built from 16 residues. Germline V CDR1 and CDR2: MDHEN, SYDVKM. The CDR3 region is CASSLADRGPGNTIYF. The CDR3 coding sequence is TGTGCCAGCAGTTTAGCGGACAGGGGGCCTGGAAACACCATATATTTT. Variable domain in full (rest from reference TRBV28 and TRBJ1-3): DVKVTQSSRYLVKRTGEKVFLECVQDMDHENMFWYRQDPGLGLRLIYFSYDVKMKEKGDIPEGYSVSREKKERFSLILESASTNQTSMYLCASSLADRGPGNTIYFGEGSWLTVV.

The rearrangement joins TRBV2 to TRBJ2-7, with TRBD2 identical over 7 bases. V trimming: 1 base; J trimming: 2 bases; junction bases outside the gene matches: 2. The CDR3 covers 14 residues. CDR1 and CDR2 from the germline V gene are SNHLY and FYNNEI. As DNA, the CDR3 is TGTGCCAGCAGTGAAGAGGCGGGGGCCTACGAGCAGTACTTC. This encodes CASSEEAGAYEQYF.

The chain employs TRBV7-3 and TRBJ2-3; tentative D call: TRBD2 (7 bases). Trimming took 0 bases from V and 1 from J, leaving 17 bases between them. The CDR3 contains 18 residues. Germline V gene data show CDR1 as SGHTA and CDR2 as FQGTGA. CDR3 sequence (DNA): TGTGCCAGCAGCTTAACCGGGGGGCCAGGAATTGGCACAGATACGCAGTATTTT. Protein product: CASSLTGGPGIGTDTQYF.

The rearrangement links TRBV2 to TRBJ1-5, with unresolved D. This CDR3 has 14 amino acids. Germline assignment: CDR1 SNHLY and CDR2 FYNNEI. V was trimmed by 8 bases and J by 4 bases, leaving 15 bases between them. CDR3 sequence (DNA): TGTGCCAGCGGTGTCGTAGGGAGAAATCAGCCCCAGCATTTT. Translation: CASGVVGRNQPQHF. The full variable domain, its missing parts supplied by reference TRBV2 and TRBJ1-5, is EPEVTQTPSHQVTQMGQEVILRCVPISNHLYFYWYRQILGQKVEFLVSFYNNEISEKSEIFDDQFSVERPDGSNFTLKIRSTKLEDSAMYFCASGVVGRNQPQHFGDGTRLSIL.